The 22 T cell receptor beta chains below come from one sample, sequenced in a study of early T cells in non-severe SARS-CoV-2 infection. TCRdb independently ran MiXCR on the 5' RACE reads; one entry per CDR3 protein. The sample lists about 80,000 distinct CDR3 sequences, around 5% seen once, with around 6.6% in the top ten. The sample consisted of whole blood, taken at baseline. The source is an adult who was a healthcare worker with PCR-confirmed SARS-CoV-2 infection or an uninfected control (not recorded which).

This clonotype showed up many times. CDR3 in DNA: TGCAGCGTTGAAGGGAGGGGGATGGCTAATGAAAAACTGTTTTTT. The encoded protein is CSVEGRGMANEKLFF. The V gene is TRBV29-1, the J gene TRBJ1-4; tentative D call: TRBD1 (6 bases). The V end was cut by 1 base, the J end by 3 bases, with 12 bases between. This CDR3 region has 15 residues. Germline V lookup: CDR1 SQVTM, CDR2 ANQGSEA.

The V call is TRBV2, the J call TRBJ2-3; D ambiguous. The germline CDR1 and CDR2 sequences are SNHLY and FYNNEI. The CDR3 is made up of 13 amino acids. With 1 base removed from V and 2 bases from J, the gap between germline ends came to 4 bases. The CDR3 protein is CASSEVVTDTQYF. CDR3 DNA sequence: TGTGCCAGCAGTGAAGTGGTCACAGATACGCAGTATTTT.

At least ten counts were recorded for this clonotype. The chain carries TRBV19 and TRBJ2-1; D may be TRBD1 (5 bases). The CDR3 is 15 amino acids. Germline assignment: CDR1 LNHDA and CDR2 SQIVND (reference sequence). Trimming shortened V by 7 bases and J by 0 bases, and 13 bases separated the two germline ends. The CDR3: CASNHGRGSYNEQFF. The CDR3 region has the DNA TGTGCCAGTAACCACGGAAGGGGCTCCTACAATGAGCAGTTCTTC. The whole variable domain, remainder taken from reference TRBV19 and TRBJ2-1, is DGGITQSPKYLFRKEGQNVTLSCEQNLNHDAMYWYRQDPGQGLRLIYYSQIVNDFQKGDIAEGYSVSREKKESFPLTVTSAQKNPTAFYLCASNHGRGSYNEQFFGPGTRLTVL.

The table lists this clonotype with a few counts. The chain recombines TRBV20-1 with TRBJ2-4, with 7 positions matching TRBD1. Germline V gives CDR1 DFQATT, CDR2 SNEGSKA (reference sequence). This CDR3 is built from 14 residues. V was clipped by 6 bases and J by 2 bases; unmatched bases: 7. CDR3 coding DNA: TGCAGTGCCCGACAGGGCAAGACCAAAAACATTCAGTACTTC. Translating gives CSARQGKTKNIQYF.

This clonotype was counted ten times or more. J is TRBJ1-2 and V is TRBV20-1; D is unresolved. CDR1 is DFQATT and CDR2 is SNEGSKA in the germline V gene (reference sequence). The CDR3 sequence is 14 residues long. The V end was cut by 3 bases, the J end by 4 bases, with 15 bases between. CDR3 sequence (DNA): TGCAGTGCTAGGCAAGCATTAGATGGCTATGGCTACACCTTC. Its translation is CSARQALDGYGYTF.

The V and J genes are TRBV5-1 and TRBJ2-7, with 9 bases fitting TRBD2. Germline values: CDR1 SGHRS, CDR2 YFSETQ. Trimming at V came to 5 bases and at J to 7 bases, leaving 19 bases not matched to a gene. CDR3 length equals 17 residues. The CDR3 DNA is TGCGCCAGCAGAGTGACTAGCGGAAATTCTTACGGGTGGGAGCAGTACTTC. Translation gives CASRVTSGNSYGWEQYF.

The table lists this clonotype with many counts. Germline is not matched at one junction end, which may reflect a read error. This chain links TRBV6-2 or TRBV6-3 with TRBJ1-1; D remains unclear. This CDR3 is built from 15 residues. Germline CDR1 and CDR2: MNHEY and SVGEGT. In DNA form, the CDR3 reads TGTTCCAGCAGTTACTCGGGGTTCATGAACACTGAAGCTTTCTTT. Amino acid sequence: CSSSYSGFMNTEAFF.

The table lists this clonotype with many counts. V is TRBV19 and J is TRBJ2-7; D remains ambiguous. This CDR3 has 13 residues. CDR1 and CDR2 from the germline V gene are LNHDA and SQIVND (reference sequence). The V end lost 7 bases, the J end lost 0 bases, and 10 bases lay between the germline ends. CDR3 sequence reads: CASKGRNSYEQYF. DNA of the CDR3: TGTGCCAGTAAAGGCAGGAACTCCTACGAGCAGTACTTC.

The chain links TRBV12-3 or TRBV12-4 to TRBJ2-7, with D perhaps matching TRBD2 (6 bases). The CDR3 totals 13 residues. V was cut by 0 bases and J by 6 bases, with 9 bases left in between. The CDR3 protein is CASSLAEGSEQYF. The DNA of the CDR3 is TGTGCCAGCAGTTTAGCGGAGGGTAGCGAGCAGTACTTC.

There are a few counts of this clonotype. This chain connects TRBV29-1 to TRBJ1-1; no clear D gene. Trimming removed 6 bases from V and 1 base from J, with 9 bases in between. The CDR3 covers 12 residues. Germline V gene data show CDR1 as SQVTM and CDR2 as ANQGSEA. CDR3 DNA: TGCAGCGTCATAGACACGAACACTGAAGCTTTCTTT. Translation gives CSVIDTNTEAFF.

This clonotype was seen repeatedly, ten times or more. The chain joins TRBV25-1 to TRBJ2-7, with D possibly being TRBD1 (6 bases). Germline V gene data show CDR1 as MGHDK and CDR2 as SYGVNS. Trimming pared 8 bases from V and 7 bases from J, leaving 15 bases between. The CDR3 is 12 residues long. The CDR3 loop reads CASGTGSEEQYF. The CDR3 DNA is TGTGCCAGCGGAACAGGGAGTGAGGAGCAGTACTTC.

This clonotype was detected many times. The chain recombines TRBV4-1 with TRBJ2-7, with 8 bases identical to TRBD1. The CDR3 sequence is 14 residues long. The junction had 4 bases not matched to a gene; V was cut back by 3 bases and J by 3 bases. Germline V gene data show CDR1 as MGHRA and CDR2 as YSYEKL. This chain's CDR3 is CASSQQDRDYEQYF. The CDR3 coding sequence is TGCGCCAGCAGCCAGCAGGACAGGGACTACGAGCAGTACTTC.

The chain uses TRBV10-3 and TRBJ2-1; 8 bases map to TRBD1. CDR3 size: 12 residues. J gave up 10 bases and V 10 bases, and 9 bases lay outside the gene matches. Looked up from germline, CDR1 is ENHRY and CDR2 is SYGVKD. Here the CDR3 reads CATRDRFVEQFF. In nucleotides, the CDR3 is TGTGCCACCCGGGACAGGTTCGTGGAGCAGTTCTTC.

A few counts support this clonotype. The chain combines TRBV6-1 with TRBJ1-6; the match to TRBD1 covers 8 bases. The length of the CDR3 is 15 residues. From germline, CDR1 is MNHNS and CDR2 SASEGT. The trim removed 5 bases at V and 9 bases at J, leaving 9 bases unmatched. The CDR3 loop reads CASSFRDRSSSPLHF. For the CDR3, the DNA is TGTGCCAGCAGTTTCCGGGACAGGAGCTCTTCACCCCTCCACTTT.

This clonotype was seen ten or more times. This chain links TRBV28 with TRBJ1-3, with 7 positions matching TRBD1. Trimming removed 6 bases from V and 0 bases from J; junction bases left unmatched: 5. The CDR3 loop spans 15 amino acids. The V gene's germline CDR1 is MDHEN and CDR2 SYDVKM. The CDR3 sequence is CASSPGGFSGNTIYF. As DNA, the CDR3 is TGTGCCAGCAGCCCAGGGGGGTTCTCTGGAAACACCATATATTTT. Variable domain in full (rest from reference TRBV28 and TRBJ1-3): DVKVTQSSRYLVKRTGEKVFLECVQDMDHENMFWYRQDPGLGLRLIYFSYDVKMKEKGDIPEGYSVSREKKERFSLILESASTNQTSMYLCASSPGGFSGNTIYFGEGSWLTVV.

The gene calls are TRBV6-5 and TRBJ1-2; 10 nucleotides agree with TRBD1. V dropped 0 bases and J dropped 4; count of bases not matched to a gene: 5. Germline V gives CDR1 MNHEY, CDR2 SVGAGI. The CDR3 has 16 amino acids. The chain's CDR3 is CASSYSTGGAIYGYTF. In DNA, the CDR3 is TGTGCCAGCAGTTACTCGACAGGGGGCGCGATCTATGGCTACACCTTC.

This clonotype was recorded at least ten times. This chain joins TRBV27 and TRBJ1-2; 12 bases fit TRBD1. The CDR3 runs 14 residues. The trim removed 10 bases at V and 4 bases at J, leaving 7 bases unmatched. From germline, CDR1 is MNHEY and CDR2 SMNVEV (reference sequence). The CDR3: CATFGTGGSYGYTF. In DNA, the CDR3 is TGTGCCACCTTCGGGACAGGGGGCTCCTATGGCTACACCTTC.

This clonotype occurred many times. V gene TRBV7-9 combines with J gene TRBJ2-5; 8 bases are a match to TRBD1. Trimming removed 1 base from V and 6 bases from J; junction bases left unmatched: 4. The CDR3 totals 14 residues. CDR1 and CDR2 (germline): SEHNR, FQNEAQ (reference sequence). Written as DNA, the CDR3 is TGTGCCAGCAGCTTAGGACAGGGGTCGCAGACCCAGTACTTC. It specifies CASSLGQGSQTQYF.

This clonotype was picked up many times. J is TRBJ1-1 and V is TRBV12-3 or TRBV12-4, with D unclear. V shed 6 bases and J shed 0 bases, with 11 bases lying between them. This CDR3 is built from 14 residues. As DNA, the CDR3 is TGTGCCAGCAGCCTGCTGGACCTGAACACTGAAGCTTTCTTT. Residues: CASSLLDLNTEAFF.

Ten or more counts support this clonotype. The CDR3 here is CASSLGGQGSYEQFF. The CDR3 bases are TGTGCCAGCAGTCTGGGGGGACAGGGGAGCTATGAGCAGTTCTTC. This rearrangement joins TRBV27 to TRBJ2-1, with 10 nucleotides matching TRBD1. V trimming: 5 bases; J trimming: 8 bases; junction bases outside the gene matches: 9. Germline-derived CDR1 and CDR2 are MNHEY and SMNVEV (reference sequence). The CDR3 totals 15 residues.

The table lists this clonotype with many counts. The rearrangement links TRBV18 to TRBJ2-3, with 14 nucleotides matching TRBD2. Trimming cost V 0 bases and J 1 base; bases outside gene matches: 0. Per the germline V gene, CDR1 is KGHSH and CDR2 is LQKENI. The CDR3 is 17 residues long. The CDR3 reads CASSPPGLAGGTDTQYF. The DNA of the CDR3 is TGTGCCAGCTCACCACCGGGACTAGCGGGAGGCACAGATACGCAGTATTTT.

The DNA for the CDR3 is TGTGCCAGCAGCGGGACAGGGGTTGGCGGCACTGAAGCTTTCTTT. It translates to CASSGTGVGGTEAFF. The chain couples TRBV6-1 to TRBJ1-1; 10 bases agree with TRBD1. J gave up 4 bases and V 6 bases, and 8 bases lay outside the gene matches. The CDR3 is 15 residues long. The V gene's germline CDR1 is MNHNS and CDR2 SASEGT.